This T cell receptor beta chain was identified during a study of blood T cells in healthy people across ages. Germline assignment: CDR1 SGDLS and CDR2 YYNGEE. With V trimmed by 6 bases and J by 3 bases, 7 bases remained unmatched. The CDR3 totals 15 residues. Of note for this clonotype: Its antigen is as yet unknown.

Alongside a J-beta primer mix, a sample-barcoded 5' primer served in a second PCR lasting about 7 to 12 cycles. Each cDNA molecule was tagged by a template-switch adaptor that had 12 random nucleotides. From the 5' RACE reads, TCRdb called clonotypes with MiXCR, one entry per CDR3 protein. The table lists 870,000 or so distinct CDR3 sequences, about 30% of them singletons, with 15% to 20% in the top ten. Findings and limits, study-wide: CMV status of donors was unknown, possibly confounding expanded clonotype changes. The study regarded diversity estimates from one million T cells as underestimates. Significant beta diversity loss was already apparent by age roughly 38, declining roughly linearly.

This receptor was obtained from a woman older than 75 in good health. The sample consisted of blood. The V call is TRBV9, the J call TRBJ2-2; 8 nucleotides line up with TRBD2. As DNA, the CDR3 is TGTGCCAGCAACCGACTAGCGACTTACACCGGGGAGCTGTTTTTT. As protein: CASNRLATYTGELFF.